These T cell receptor beta chains were read from a single sample in a study of blood T cell repertoires in COVID-19. The protocol was immunoSEQ multiplex PCR, while the TCRdb copy is restricted to in-frame clones and leaves out a portion. This table has fewer than 200,000 clones, around 85% appearing once. Input material: peripheral blood. These receptors were taken from a man aged 60-69 years who had recovered from COVID-19. CDR3s include the opening cysteine and the closing phenylalanine or tryptophan. Fields, in order: J gene, D gene, V gene, clone size, CDR3 DNA, CDR3 protein. A D gene is named only where the DNA matches it firmly. Only part of the rows carry a size: once, few, many, or a class if the clone is expanded.

J gene: TRBJ1-2
D gene: TRBD1
V gene: TRBV7-9
clone size: NA
CDR3 DNA: TGTGCCAGCAGCCAACGGACAGGAAGAACGGATGGCTACACCTTC
CDR3 protein: CASSQRTGRTDGYTF

J gene: TRBJ2-3
D gene: NA
V gene: TRBV7-6
clone size: NA
CDR3 DNA: TGTGCCAGCAGTTTCTATGTAGGGGTAACAGATACGCAGTATTTT
CDR3 protein: CASSFYVGVTDTQYF

J gene: TRBJ1-2
D gene: NA
V gene: TRBV7-2
clone size: NA
CDR3 DNA: TGTGCCAGCAGCTCCGTAGGAGGGAGGGGCTATGGCTACACCTTC
CDR3 protein: CASSSVGGRGYGYTF

J gene: TRBJ2-1
D gene: TRBD1
V gene: TRBV29-1
clone size: NA
CDR3 DNA: TGCAGCGCATACTGGGCAGGGGGCAATGAGCAGTTCTTC
CDR3 protein: CSAYWAGGNEQFF

J gene: TRBJ2-7
D gene: TRBD1
V gene: TRBV6-5
clone size: NA
CDR3 DNA: TGTGCCAGCACCGACAGGGTTTCGGACGAGCAGTACTTC
CDR3 protein: CASTDRVSDEQYF

J gene: TRBJ1-4
D gene: NA
V gene: TRBV2
clone size: NA
CDR3 DNA: TGTGCCAGCCGCGGCGAGGCAACTAATGAAAAACTGTTTTTT
CDR3 protein: CASRGEATNEKLFF

J gene: TRBJ2-3
D gene: TRBD1
V gene: TRBV7-3
clone size: NA
CDR3 DNA: TGTGCCAGCAGCACAGGGGGGTACACAGATACGCAGTATTTT
CDR3 protein: CASSTGGYTDTQYF

J gene: TRBJ1-4
D gene: NA
V gene: TRBV10-1
clone size: NA
CDR3 DNA: TGCGCCAGCACCATCACAGGAGTTAATGAAAAACTGTTTTTT
CDR3 protein: CASTITGVNEKLFF

J gene: TRBJ2-5
D gene: TRBD2
V gene: TRBV6-5
clone size: once
CDR3 DNA: TGTGCCAGCAGGGACAGCGGGGGGAGGGAGACCCAGTACTTC
CDR3 protein: CASRDSGGRETQYF

J gene: TRBJ1-1
D gene: NA
V gene: TRBV29-1
clone size: NA
CDR3 DNA: TGCAGCGTCCGGCGGGGGTCGCGAGATGAAGCTTTCTTT
CDR3 protein: CSVRRGSRDEAFF

J gene: TRBJ1-1
D gene: NA
V gene: TRBV18
clone size: NA
CDR3 DNA: TGTGCCAGCTCACCCCAGGGGCGGGAGAGTCGAGCTTTCTTT
CDR3 protein: CASSPQGRESRAFF

J gene: TRBJ1-5
D gene: TRBD1
V gene: TRBV5-6
clone size: NA
CDR3 DNA: TGTGCCAGCAGCATTACAGGGGGTGATCATCAGCCCCAGCATTTT
CDR3 protein: CASSITGGDHQPQHF

J gene: TRBJ2-7
D gene: TRBD1
V gene: TRBV25-1
clone size: NA
CDR3 DNA: TGTGCCAGCAGTGCTGAGGACAGGGGGCGGACCTACGAGCAGTACTTC
CDR3 protein: CASSAEDRGRTYEQYF

J gene: TRBJ1-2
D gene: NA
V gene: TRBV5-6
clone size: NA
CDR3 DNA: TGTGCCAGCGGGCTGGGGGGTGGAGGCTATGGCTACACCTTC
CDR3 protein: CASGLGGGGYGYTF

J gene: TRBJ2-3
D gene: NA
V gene: TRBV6-4
clone size: NA
CDR3 DNA: TGTGCCAGCAGTGACGGGGAGGATCCAGATACGCAGTATTTT
CDR3 protein: CASSDGEDPDTQYF

J gene: TRBJ1-2
D gene: TRBD1
V gene: TRBV19
clone size: NA
CDR3 DNA: TGTGCCACCTTTGAGGGACAGGGGGCTGGCTACACCTTC
CDR3 protein: CATFEGQGAGYTF

J gene: TRBJ2-1
D gene: TRBD2
V gene: TRBV30
clone size: NA
CDR3 DNA: TGTGCCTGGAGTAAGTCTAGCGGGGGGACCGTGAATGAGCAGTTCTTC
CDR3 protein: CAWSKSSGGTVNEQFF

J gene: TRBJ2-1
D gene: NA
V gene: TRBV5-1
clone size: NA
CDR3 DNA: TGCGCCAGCAGCTTGTTTCTCGCTAGAAAAAATGAGCAGTTCTTC
CDR3 protein: CASSLFLARKNEQFF